This entry lists 30 T cell receptor beta chains sequenced from one sample in a study of T-cell memory formation after mild COVID-19. TCRdb reprocessed the 5' RACE reads via MiXCR and lists one record per CDR3 protein. This table holds hundreds of thousands of distinct CDR3 sequences, 25% to 30% found once. The sequenced sample consisted of PBMCs or a T cell subset sorted from them (not recorded which). The origin of the receptors is an adult woman who had mild COVID-19 (a few samples of this study predate the infection). Cell type and time point are not known.

This chain uses TRBV12-3 or TRBV12-4 with TRBJ2-1, with a weak D call TRBD1 (5 bases). The CDR3 consists of 13 residues. V was clipped by 3 bases and J by 6 bases, with 9 bases between them. This chain's CDR3 is CASSLGRSNEQFF. CDR3 DNA: TGTGCCAGCAGTTTGGGGCGGTCCAATGAGCAGTTCTTC.

This rearrangement joins TRBV9 to TRBJ2-5, with D perhaps TRBD2 (5 bases). CDR3 length equals 15 residues. Trimming left V 2 bases short and J 4 bases short, with 15 bases between. Germline V CDR1 and CDR2: SGDLS, YYNGEE. CDR3 nucleotides: TGTGCCAGCAGCGTGAGGGATCTAGGCGCAGAGACCCAGTACTTC. Amino acids: CASSVRDLGAETQYF.

This clonotype appeared a few times. This rearrangement joins TRBV30 to TRBJ2-3, with TRBD2 matching over 11 bases. The germline gives CDR1 GTSNPN, CDR2 SVGIG (reference sequence). With V trimmed by 1 base and J by 6 bases, 15 bases remained unmatched. The CDR3 is 18 residues long. The CDR3 here is CAWSEWLAGGRNLDTQYF. The CDR3 nucleotides read TGTGCCTGGAGTGAGTGGCTAGCGGGAGGCCGGAATCTGGATACGCAGTATTTT. Based on the CDR3 plus reference TRBV30 and TRBJ2-3, the full variable domain is SQTIHQWPATLVQPVGSPLSLECTVEGTSNPNLYWYRQAAGRGLQLLFYSVGIGQISSEVPQNLSASRPQDRQFILSSKKLLLSDSGFYLCAWSEWLAGGRNLDTQYFGPGTRLTVL.

V gene TRBV29-1 combines with J gene TRBJ2-1; D perhaps matches TRBD2 (5 bases). This CDR3 is 10 amino acids long. V was cut by 4 bases and J by 10 bases, with 8 bases left in between. Germline CDR1 is SQVTM and CDR2 is ANQGSEA. The CDR3 region has the DNA TGCAGCGTTGGACCGGGAGAGCAGTTCTTC. This encodes CSVGPGEQFF.

This chain joins TRBV29-1 and TRBJ2-5; 13 bases are a match to TRBD2. CDR3 size: 15 residues. Germline V gives CDR1 SQVTM, CDR2 ANQGSEA. With 1 base clipped from V and 3 bases from J, the junction kept 2 bases outside the gene matches. CDR3 in amino acids: CSVEGTSGREETQYF. The CDR3 DNA reads as TGCAGCGTTGAAGGGACTAGCGGGAGAGAAGAGACCCAGTACTTC.

This clonotype has a handful of counts. The chain is built from TRBV20-1 and TRBJ2-5, with D unresolved. V gave up 1 base and J gave up 2 bases, with 8 bases separating them. CDR3 length equals 13 residues. CDR1 DFQATT and CDR2 SNEGSKA come from the germline V gene (reference sequence). CDR3 in DNA: TGCAGTGCTAGAGGACTTGGACAAGAGACCCAGTACTTC. Amino acid sequence: CSARGLGQETQYF.

This clonotype was observed a few times. This chain uses TRBV29-1 with TRBJ1-2; no clear D gene. The V gene's germline CDR1 is SQVTM and CDR2 ANQGSEA. With 4 bases removed from V and 2 bases from J, the gap between germline ends came to 11 bases. This CDR3 has 13 residues. The DNA for the CDR3 is TGCAGCGTTGTTGTAGCAGAAAACTATGGCTACACCTTC. It specifies CSVVVAENYGYTF.

This chain joins TRBV5-1 and TRBJ2-3; D is unresolved. The germline gives CDR1 SGHRS, CDR2 YFSETQ. V lost 0 bases, J lost 3 bases, and 8 bases lay in between. The CDR3 length is 14 residues. CDR3 protein: CASSLAAVTDTQYF. The CDR3 DNA reads as TGCGCCAGCAGCTTGGCTGCGGTGACAGATACGCAGTATTTT. Combining the CDR3 with reference TRBV5-1 and TRBJ2-3 gives the whole variable domain KAGVTQTPRYLIKTRGQQVTLSCSPISGHRSVSWYQQTPGQGLQFLFEYFSETQRNKGNFPGRFSGRQFSNSRSEMNVSTLELGDSALYLCASSLAAVTDTQYFGPGTRLTVL.

The chain joins TRBV4-1 to TRBJ2-1, with 9 bases lining up with TRBD1. With V trimmed by 3 bases and J by 6 bases, 6 bases remained unmatched. CDR1 is MGHRA, CDR2 YSYEKL, per germline. CDR3 size: 15 residues. The CDR3: CASSQWGQGSNEQFF. The CDR3 DNA reads TGCGCCAGCAGCCAGTGGGGACAGGGCTCCAATGAGCAGTTCTTC.

The V call is TRBV24-1, the J call TRBJ2-2, with a weak D call TRBD1 (5 bases). The CDR3 extends over 16 amino acids. Germline loops: CDR1 KGHDR, CDR2 SFDVKD. V lost 0 bases to trimming and J lost 4 bases, with 11 bases between them. CDR3 in amino acids: CATSDLQGVGTGELFF. DNA of the CDR3: TGTGCCACCAGTGATTTGCAGGGTGTCGGCACCGGGGAGCTGTTTTTT.

This clonotype was detected only a few times. The CDR3, as DNA: TGTGCCAGCAGCTTCGGGGAGGATACGCAGTATTTT. This sequence encodes CASSFGEDTQYF. V is TRBV7-9 and J is TRBJ2-3, with D tentatively TRBD2 (5 bases). The CDR3 covers 12 residues. V was clipped by 3 bases and J by 6 bases, with 7 bases between them. Germline values: CDR1 SEHNR, CDR2 FQNEAQ (reference sequence).

This chain connects TRBV5-1 to TRBJ2-6; tentative D call: TRBD1 (5 bases). With 4 bases removed from V and 0 bases from J, the gap between germline ends came to 14 bases. Per the germline V gene, CDR1 is SGHRS and CDR2 is YFSETQ. The CDR3 covers 17 residues. Here the CDR3 reads CASSPRQSSSGANVLTF. The DNA for the CDR3 is TGCGCCAGCAGCCCACGACAGTCCTCCTCTGGGGCCAACGTCCTGACTTTC.

This chain uses TRBV25-1 with TRBJ2-3; 11 bases map to TRBD1. J gave up 5 bases and V 4 bases, and 11 bases lay outside the gene matches. Per the germline V gene, CDR1 is MGHDK and CDR2 is SYGVNS. This CDR3 has 17 residues. Here the CDR3 reads CASSAPDGQGARDTQYF. In DNA, the CDR3 is TGTGCCAGCAGTGCCCCCGACGGACAGGGGGCCAGAGATACGCAGTATTTT.

This chain connects TRBV4-3 to TRBJ2-1, with D perhaps given as TRBD1 or TRBD2 (6 bases each). V was cut by 1 base and J by 1 base, with 20 bases left in between. CDR1 and CDR2 (germline): LGHNA, YSLEER. This CDR3 has 19 amino acids. CDR3 DNA sequence: TGCGCCAGCAGCCAAGCCCGGGGGCGGGCGGGAAGTTCCTACAATGAGCAGTTCTTC. This translates into CASSQARGRAGSSYNEQFF.

CDR3 sequence reads: CATSGRATDTQYF. CDR3 nucleotide sequence: TGTGCCACCAGTGGCAGGGCCACAGATACGCAGTATTTT. The chain couples TRBV24-1 to TRBJ2-3; D may be TRBD1 (5 bases). Between the trimmed V and J ends, which lost 5 bases and 2 bases, there was a span of 7 bases. Germline V gene data show CDR1 as KGHDR and CDR2 as SFDVKD. The CDR3 is 13 residues long.

The chain recombines TRBV20-1 with TRBJ1-5, with unresolved D. The CDR3 has 16 residues. Trimming took 2 bases from V and 0 from J, leaving 14 bases between them. CDR1 DFQATT and CDR2 SNEGSKA come from the germline V gene (reference sequence). The CDR3 loop is CSARNEGTYSNQPQHF. The CDR3 region has the DNA TGCAGTGCTAGAAATGAGGGCACTTATAGCAATCAGCCCCAGCATTTT.

Only a few counts were recorded for this clonotype. The J gene is TRBJ2-3, the V gene TRBV20-1, with a weak D call TRBD1 (5 bases). Germline V gene data show CDR1 as DFQATT and CDR2 as SNEGSKA (reference sequence). V dropped 3 bases and J dropped 2 bases, with 15 bases sitting between them. This CDR3 has 15 amino acids. DNA for the CDR3: TGCAGTGCTAGGGTCACAGGACGCGACACAGATACGCAGTATTTT. It yields the protein CSARVTGRDTDTQYF.

In its sample, this clonotype was seen a few times. The chain uses TRBV6-5 and TRBJ2-3, with 8 bases identical to TRBD2. After removal of 0 bases from V and 1 base from J, the junction contained 15 bases not matched to a gene. CDR3 length: 20 residues. In germline, CDR1 is MNHEY, CDR2 SVGAGI. In DNA form, the CDR3 reads TGTGCCAGCAGTTACTCGGGGAGCGGGAGCCACACGTCGGGCACAGATACGCAGTATTTT. Its protein product is CASSYSGSGSHTSGTDTQYF.

The V gene is TRBV6-6, the J gene TRBJ2-7; D ambiguous. The CDR3 consists of 13 residues. Germline V gene data show CDR1 as MNHNY and CDR2 as SVGAGI (reference sequence). V shed 3 bases and J shed 2 bases, with 8 bases lying between them. This CDR3 is CASSYSTTYEQYF. The CDR3 nucleotides are TGTGCCAGCAGTTATTCGACAACCTACGAGCAGTACTTC.

In its sample, this clonotype was seen a few times. The chain couples TRBV7-2 to TRBJ1-2; possible D gene TRBD1, 5 bases. Trimming removed 0 bases at V and 4 bases at J, with 24 bases between. The germline gives CDR1 SGHTA, CDR2 FQGNSA. The CDR3 length is 19 residues. The CDR3 nucleotides are TGTGCCAGCAGCTTAGCGTTAAAGCCCCGGGGGGTGTTTAGCTATGGCTACACCTTC. Its protein is CASSLALKPRGVFSYGYTF. Together with reference TRBV7-2 and TRBJ1-2, the CDR3 gives the full variable domain: GAGVSQSPSNKVTEKGKDVELRCDPISGHTALYWYRQSLGQGLEFLIYFQGNSAPDKSGLPSDRFSAERTGGSVSTLTIQRTQQEDSAVYLCASSLALKPRGVFSYGYTFGSGTRLTVV.

The gene calls are TRBV11-2 and TRBJ2-3; TRBD1 matches at 12 bases. Trimming at V came to 3 bases and at J to 3 bases, leaving 4 bases not matched to a gene. This CDR3 is built from 16 residues. The V gene's germline CDR1 is SGHAT and CDR2 FQNNGV. CDR3: CASSFRDRGRTDTQYF. The CDR3 DNA is TGTGCCAGCAGCTTCCGGGACAGGGGGCGAACAGATACGCAGTATTTT. Variable domain in full (rest from reference TRBV11-2 and TRBJ2-3): EAGVAQSPRYKIIEKRQSVAFWCNPISGHATLYWYQQILGQGPKLLIQFQNNGVVDDSQLPKDRFSAERLKGVDSTLKIQPAKLEDSAVYLCASSFRDRGRTDTQYFGPGTRLTVL.

The J gene is TRBJ2-3, the V gene TRBV4-2; no firm D call. Trimming removed 5 bases from V and 4 bases from J, with 10 bases in between. Germline CDR1 reads LGHNA; CDR2 reads YNFKEQ. The CDR3 is 13 amino acids. The CDR3 is CASSYRVPDTQYF. In DNA, the CDR3 is TGTGCCAGCAGCTACAGAGTCCCAGATACGCAGTATTTT.

This clonotype was seen many times. V and J are TRBV3-1 and TRBJ2-7; TRBD1 agrees at 7 bases. The germline V gene encodes CDR1 LGHDT and CDR2 YNNKEL (reference sequence). CDR3 size: 14 residues. V gave up 4 bases and J gave up 6 bases; unmatched junction bases: 9. Here the CDR3 reads CASSPGQTTSEQYF. For the CDR3, the DNA is TGTGCCAGCAGCCCGGGACAGACTACGTCCGAGCAGTACTTC.

The chain combines TRBV12-3 or TRBV12-4 with TRBJ1-4; 9 nucleotides align to TRBD1. The trim removed 4 bases at V and 8 bases at J, leaving 17 bases unmatched. This CDR3 comprises 18 residues. The chain's CDR3 is CASSSHTTAQGAAEKLFF. DNA for the CDR3: TGTGCCAGCAGTTCCCACACGACGGCACAGGGGGCTGCAGAAAAACTGTTTTTT.

This sequence joins TRBV6-1 and TRBJ2-3; D may be TRBD2 (6 bases). CDR1 and CDR2 (germline): MNHNS, SASEGT. This CDR3 spans 16 amino acids. With 6 bases removed from V and 6 bases from J, the gap between germline ends came to 22 bases. The CDR3 nucleotides are TGTGCCAGCAGCCGCCGGGACTCAAGAGGCGGTGATACGCAGTATTTT. Amino acids: CASSRRDSRGGDTQYF.

This clonotype was seen a few times. The chain recombines TRBV12-3 or TRBV12-4 with TRBJ2-5, with D perhaps TRBD2 (6 bases). The CDR3 is 13 residues long. Trimming cost V 6 bases and J 4 bases, with 12 bases left between them. The CDR3 region has the DNA TGTGCCAGCAGCTATGGGGGGTTAGAGACCCAGTACTTC. As protein: CASSYGGLETQYF.

This chain uses TRBV7-2 with TRBJ2-3; D tentatively reads TRBD1 or TRBD2 (5 bases each). Germline V gene lookup returns CDR1 SGHTA and CDR2 FQGNSA. This CDR3 spans 15 amino acids. Trimming took off 5 bases at V and 2 bases at J, with 14 bases between the two ends. In DNA form, the CDR3 reads TGTGCCAGCAGCCGGGACCCCGGGTACACAGATACGCAGTATTTT. It is translated as CASSRDPGYTDTQYF. Full variable domain (missing parts from reference TRBV7-2 and TRBJ2-3): GAGVSQSPSNKVTEKGKDVELRCDPISGHTALYWYRQSLGQGLEFLIYFQGNSAPDKSGLPSDRFSAERTGGSVSTLTIQRTQQEDSAVYLCASSRDPGYTDTQYFGPGTRLTVL.

The chain combines TRBV12-3 or TRBV12-4 with TRBJ1-2, with TRBD1 as a possible D gene (5 bases). The CDR3 sequence is 13 residues long. V was pared by 3 bases and J by 3 bases, with 8 bases between. The DNA of the CDR3 is TGTGCCAGCAGTTTGTCGGGGCACTATGGCTACACCTTC. Amino acid sequence: CASSLSGHYGYTF.

The V and J genes are TRBV7-9 and TRBJ2-1; D gene unclear. The length of the CDR3 is 15 residues. Trimming cost V 4 bases and J 6 bases, with 16 bases left between them. Germline-derived CDR1 and CDR2 are SEHNR and FQNEAQ (reference sequence). The CDR3 is CASSSRPGPGNEQFF. The CDR3 DNA sequence: TGTGCCAGCAGCTCCCGACCCGGACCGGGCAATGAGCAGTTCTTC.

This rearrangement joins TRBV5-1 to TRBJ1-5; D gene unclear. V was trimmed by 3 bases and J by 0 bases, leaving 16 bases between them. CDR3 length: 17 amino acids. Germline V gene data show CDR1 as SGHRS and CDR2 as YFSETQ. The CDR3 nucleotides read TGCGCCAGCAGCTCGCGGACGGATTCCTATAGCAATCAGCCCCAGCATTTT. Its protein is CASSSRTDSYSNQPQHF. The complete variable domain, with remaining parts taken from reference TRBV5-1 and TRBJ1-5, reads KAGVTQTPRYLIKTRGQQVTLSCSPISGHRSVSWYQQTPGQGLQFLFEYFSETQRNKGNFPGRFSGRQFSNSRSEMNVSTLELGDSALYLCASSSRTDSYSNQPQHFGDGTRLSIL.